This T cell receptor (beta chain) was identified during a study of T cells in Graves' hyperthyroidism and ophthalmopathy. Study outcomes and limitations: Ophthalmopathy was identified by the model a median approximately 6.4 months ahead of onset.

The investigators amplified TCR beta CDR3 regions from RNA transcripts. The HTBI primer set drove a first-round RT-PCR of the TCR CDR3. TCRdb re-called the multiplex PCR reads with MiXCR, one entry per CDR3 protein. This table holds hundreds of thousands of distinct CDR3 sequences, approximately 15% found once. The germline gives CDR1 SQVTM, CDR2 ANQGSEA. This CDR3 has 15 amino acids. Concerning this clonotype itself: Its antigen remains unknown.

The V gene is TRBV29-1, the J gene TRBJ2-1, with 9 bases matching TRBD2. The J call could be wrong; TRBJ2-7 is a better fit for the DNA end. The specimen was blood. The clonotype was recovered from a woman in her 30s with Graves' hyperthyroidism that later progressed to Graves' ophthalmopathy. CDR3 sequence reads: CSVERLAGKFNEQYF. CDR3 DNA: TGCAGCGTTGAAAGGCTAGCGGGAAAATTCAATGAGCAGTACTTC.